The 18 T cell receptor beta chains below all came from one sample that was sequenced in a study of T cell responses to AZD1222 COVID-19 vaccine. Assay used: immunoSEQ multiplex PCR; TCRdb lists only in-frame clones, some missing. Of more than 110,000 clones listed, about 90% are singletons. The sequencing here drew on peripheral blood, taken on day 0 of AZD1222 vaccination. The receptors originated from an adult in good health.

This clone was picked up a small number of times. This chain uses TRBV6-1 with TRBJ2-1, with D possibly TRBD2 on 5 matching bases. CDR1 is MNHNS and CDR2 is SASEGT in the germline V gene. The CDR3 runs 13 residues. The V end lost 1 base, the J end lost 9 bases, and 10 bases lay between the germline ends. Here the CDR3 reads CASSEVRETEQFF. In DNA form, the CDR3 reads TGTGCCAGCAGTGAAGTAAGGGAGACTGAGCAGTTCTTC.

CDR3: CAWSGQSAAFF. Here the CDR3 DNA reads TGTGCCTGGAGTGGACAGTCTGCTGCTTTCTTT. J is TRBJ1-1 and V is TRBV30; tentatively, D is TRBD1 (5 bases). V dropped 1 base and J dropped 11 bases, with 11 bases sitting between them. CDR3 length: 11 amino acids. The germline CDR1 and CDR2 sequences are GTSNPN and SVGIG (reference sequence).

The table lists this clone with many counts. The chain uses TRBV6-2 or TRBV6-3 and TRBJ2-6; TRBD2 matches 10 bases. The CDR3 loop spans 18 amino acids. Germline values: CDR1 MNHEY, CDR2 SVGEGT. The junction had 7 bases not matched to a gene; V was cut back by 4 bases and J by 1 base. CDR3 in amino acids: CASSSGLAGESGANVLTF. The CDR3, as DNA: TGTGCCAGCAGTTCAGGGCTAGCGGGGGAATCTGGGGCCAACGTCCTGACTTTC.

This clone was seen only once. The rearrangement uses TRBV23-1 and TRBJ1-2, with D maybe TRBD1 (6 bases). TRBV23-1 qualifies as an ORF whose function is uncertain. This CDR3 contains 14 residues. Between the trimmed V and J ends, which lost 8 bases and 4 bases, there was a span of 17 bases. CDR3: CASPYTGASYGYTF. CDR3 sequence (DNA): TGCGCCAGCCCCTACACGGGGGCTAGCTATGGCTACACCTTC.

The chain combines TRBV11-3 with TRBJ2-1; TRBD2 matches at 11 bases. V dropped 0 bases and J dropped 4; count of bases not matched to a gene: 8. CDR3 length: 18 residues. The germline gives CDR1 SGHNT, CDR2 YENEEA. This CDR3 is CASSLDSRTSGLYNEQFF. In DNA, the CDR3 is TGTGCCAGCAGCTTAGATAGTAGGACTAGCGGGTTGTACAATGAGCAGTTCTTC.

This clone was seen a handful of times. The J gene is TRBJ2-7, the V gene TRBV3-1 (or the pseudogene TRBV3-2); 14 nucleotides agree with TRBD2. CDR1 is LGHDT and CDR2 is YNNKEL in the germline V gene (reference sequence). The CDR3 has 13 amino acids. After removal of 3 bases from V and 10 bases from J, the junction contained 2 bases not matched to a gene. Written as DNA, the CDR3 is TGTGCCAGCAGCCAGGGACTAGCGGGAGTTCAGTACTTC. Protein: CASSQGLAGVQYF.

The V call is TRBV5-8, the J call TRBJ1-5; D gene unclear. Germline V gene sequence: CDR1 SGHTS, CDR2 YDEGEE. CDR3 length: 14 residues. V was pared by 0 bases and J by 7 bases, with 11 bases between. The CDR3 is CASSLGAEAQPQHF. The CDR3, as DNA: TGTGCCAGCAGCTTGGGCGCGGAGGCCCAGCCCCAGCATTTT. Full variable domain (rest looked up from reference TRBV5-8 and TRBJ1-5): EAGVTQSPTHLIKTRGQQATLRCSPISGHTSVYWYQQALGLGLQFLLWYDEGEERNRGNFPPRFSGRQFPNYSSELNVNALELEDSALYLCASSLGAEAQPQHFGDGTRLSIL.

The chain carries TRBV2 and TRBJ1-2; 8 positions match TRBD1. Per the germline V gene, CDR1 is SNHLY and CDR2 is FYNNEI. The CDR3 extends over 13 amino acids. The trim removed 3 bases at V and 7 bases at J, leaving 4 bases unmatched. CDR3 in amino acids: CASSDTGGGGYTF. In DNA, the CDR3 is TGTGCCAGCAGTGATACAGGGGGAGGTGGCTACACCTTC.

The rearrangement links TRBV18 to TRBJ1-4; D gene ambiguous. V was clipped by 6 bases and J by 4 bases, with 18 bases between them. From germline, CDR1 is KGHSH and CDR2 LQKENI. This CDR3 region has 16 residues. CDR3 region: CASSPKIAVGNEKLFF. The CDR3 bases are TGTGCCAGCTCCCCCAAGATAGCAGTTGGTAATGAAAAACTGTTTTTT.

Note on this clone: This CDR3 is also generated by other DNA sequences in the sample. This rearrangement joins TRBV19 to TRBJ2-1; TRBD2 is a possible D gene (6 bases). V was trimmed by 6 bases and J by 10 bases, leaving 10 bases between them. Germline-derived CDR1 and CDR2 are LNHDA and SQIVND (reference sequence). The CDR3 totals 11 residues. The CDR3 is CASSLGGEQFF. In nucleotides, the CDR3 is TGTGCCAGTAGCCTTGGGGGGGAGCAGTTCTTC.

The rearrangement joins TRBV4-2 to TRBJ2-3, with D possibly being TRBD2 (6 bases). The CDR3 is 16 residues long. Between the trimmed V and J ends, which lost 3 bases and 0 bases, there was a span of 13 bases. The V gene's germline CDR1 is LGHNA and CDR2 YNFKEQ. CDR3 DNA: TGTGCCAGCAGCCAGGGGCGGGCGGGAAGCACAGATACGCAGTATTTT. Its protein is CASSQGRAGSTDTQYF.

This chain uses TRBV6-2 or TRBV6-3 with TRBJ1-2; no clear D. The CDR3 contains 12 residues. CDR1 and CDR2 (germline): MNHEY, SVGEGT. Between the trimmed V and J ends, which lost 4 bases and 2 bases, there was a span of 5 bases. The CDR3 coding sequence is TGTGCCAGCAGTTCCTTAAACTATGGCTACACCTTC. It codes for CASSSLNYGYTF.

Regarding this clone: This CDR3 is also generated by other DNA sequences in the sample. As DNA, the CDR3 is TGTGCCTGGAGTGTTTTGGATGAGCAGTTCTTC. Translating it yields CAWSVLDEQFF. V usage is TRBV30 and J usage is TRBJ2-1; no definite D call. Germline V CDR1 and CDR2: GTSNPN, SVGIG (reference sequence). This CDR3 has 11 amino acids. V lost 0 bases and J 8 bases, leaving 5 bases between the germline ends.

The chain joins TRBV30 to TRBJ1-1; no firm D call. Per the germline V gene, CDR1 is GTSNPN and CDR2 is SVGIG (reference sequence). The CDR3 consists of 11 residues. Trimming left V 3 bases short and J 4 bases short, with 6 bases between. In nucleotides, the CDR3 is TGTGCCTGGAGGTTTGGCACTGAAGCTTTCTTT. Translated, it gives CAWRFGTEAFF.

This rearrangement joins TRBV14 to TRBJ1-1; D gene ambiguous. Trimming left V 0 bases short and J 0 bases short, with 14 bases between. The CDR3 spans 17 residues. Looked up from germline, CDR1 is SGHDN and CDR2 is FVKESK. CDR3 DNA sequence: TGTGCCAGCAGCCAAGATAATAGGGCTCGGATGAACACTGAAGCTTTCTTT. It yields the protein CASSQDNRARMNTEAFF.

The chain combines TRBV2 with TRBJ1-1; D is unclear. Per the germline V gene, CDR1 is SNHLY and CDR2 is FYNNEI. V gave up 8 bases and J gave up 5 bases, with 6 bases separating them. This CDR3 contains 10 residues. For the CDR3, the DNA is TGTGCCAGCGGCAGAACTGAAGCTTTCTTT. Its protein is CASGRTEAFF.

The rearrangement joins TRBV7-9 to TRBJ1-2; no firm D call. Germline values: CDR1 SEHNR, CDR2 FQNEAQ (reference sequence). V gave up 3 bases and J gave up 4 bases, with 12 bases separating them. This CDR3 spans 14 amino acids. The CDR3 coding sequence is TGTGCCAGCAGCTTTATCGAGGGCCTCTATGGCTACACCTTC. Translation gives CASSFIEGLYGYTF.

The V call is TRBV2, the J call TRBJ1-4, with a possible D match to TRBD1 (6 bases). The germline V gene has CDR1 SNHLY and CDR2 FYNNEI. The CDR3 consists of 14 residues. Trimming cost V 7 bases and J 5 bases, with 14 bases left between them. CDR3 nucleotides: TGTGCCAGCAATCAAGGGGGGGGAAATGAAAAACTGTTTTTT. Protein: CASNQGGGNEKLFF.